The 14 T cell receptor beta chains below all came from one sample that was sequenced in a study of cytomegalovirus exposure and HLA in healthy donors. In the PCR, 60 Vbeta and 13 Jbeta primers were used. Produced via immunoSEQ multiplex PCR; TCRdb's table is partial and in-frame only. This sample has roughly 120,000 clones, with roughly two thirds found just once. The specimen was PBMCs. Receptors were obtained from a man aged 30 to 45 in good health and CMV-seropositive.

The chain carries TRBV7-2 and TRBJ1-2; D not certain. CDR1 and CDR2 (germline): SGHTA, FQGNSA. CDR3 length: 15 amino acids. Trimming took 2 bases from V and 0 from J, leaving 10 bases between them. The CDR3 region is CASSLNLDSNYGYTF. CDR3 sequence (DNA): TGTGCCAGCAGCTTAAACTTAGACTCTAACTATGGCTACACCTTC.

The rearrangement uses TRBV5-4 and TRBJ2-3; 12 nucleotides agree with TRBD1. This CDR3 region has 17 residues. CDR1 is SGHNT and CDR2 is YYREEE in the germline V gene (reference sequence). The V segment lost 4 bases and the J segment 5 bases; nucleotides outside the gene matches: 11. The CDR3 protein is CASSTKTGTGGRDTQYF. DNA of the CDR3: TGTGCCAGCAGCACGAAAACCGGGACAGGGGGCAGAGATACGCAGTATTTT.

The chain couples TRBV7-9 to TRBJ2-3; 12 bases are a match to TRBD2. The ends lost 5 bases at V and 2 bases at J; junction bases unmatched: 5. This CDR3 spans 16 amino acids. Germline V gives CDR1 SEHNR, CDR2 FQNEAQ (reference sequence). CDR3 in DNA: TGTGCCAGCAGCCCCAGACTAGCGGGAGACACAGATACGCAGTATTTT. Amino acid sequence: CASSPRLAGDTDTQYF.

The chain links TRBV5-1 to TRBJ2-1; 13 bases match TRBD2. Germline assignment: CDR1 SGHRS and CDR2 YFSETQ. V dropped 4 bases and J dropped 10; count of bases not matched to a gene: 8. The CDR3 covers 15 residues. CDR3 region: CASSPGTSGIEEQFF. CDR3 sequence (DNA): TGCGCCAGCAGCCCCGGGACTAGCGGGATCGAGGAGCAGTTCTTC. Full variable domain (remainder filled in from reference TRBV5-1 and TRBJ2-1): KAGVTQTPRYLIKTRGQQVTLSCSPISGHRSVSWYQQTPGQGLQFLFEYFSETQRNKGNFPGRFSGRQFSNSRSEMNVSTLELGDSALYLCASSPGTSGIEEQFFGPGTRLTVL.

The V call is TRBV7-8, the J call TRBJ2-2, with D maybe TRBD1 (7 bases). Germline V CDR1 and CDR2: SGHVS, FQNEAQ. Trimming removed 5 bases from V and 0 bases from J, with 16 bases in between. This CDR3 is 17 amino acids long. The CDR3: CASSQTGTGANTGELFF. The CDR3 nucleotides read TGTGCCAGCAGCCAGACAGGGACGGGGGCGAACACCGGGGAGCTGTTTTTT.

The CDR3 reads CASSFLPGEQFF. The CDR3, as DNA: TGTGCCAGCAGTTTCCTCCCAGGGGAGCAGTTCTTC. The genes are TRBV28 and TRBJ2-1, with D possibly TRBD1 on 5 matching bases. The CDR3 has 12 residues. Trimming removed 3 bases from V and 10 bases from J, with 10 bases in between. The germline gives CDR1 MDHEN, CDR2 SYDVKM. Supplemented by reference TRBV28 and TRBJ2-1, the full variable domain reads DVKVTQSSRYLVKRTGEKVFLECVQDMDHENMFWYRQDPGLGLRLIYFSYDVKMKEKGDIPEGYSVSREKKERFSLILESASTNQTSMYLCASSFLPGEQFFGPGTRLTVL.

On this clone itself: This sample also contains other DNA sequences that code for the same CDR3. J is TRBJ2-5 and V is TRBV28; 9 bases line up with TRBD1. J lost 0 bases, V lost 5 bases, and 7 bases had no gene match. CDR1 and CDR2 from the germline V gene are MDHEN and SYDVKM. CDR3 length: 16 amino acids. Here the CDR3 DNA reads TGTGCCAGCAGTCCCGCTGGGACAGGGTACCAAGAGACCCAGTACTTC. Translating gives CASSPAGTGYQETQYF. The variable domain in full, completed from reference TRBV28 and TRBJ2-5, reads DVKVTQSSRYLVKRTGEKVFLECVQDMDHENMFWYRQDPGLGLRLIYFSYDVKMKEKGDIPEGYSVSREKKERFSLILESASTNQTSMYLCASSPAGTGYQETQYFGPGTRLLVL.

The chain's CDR3 is CASGGLAGYNEQFF. The CDR3, as DNA: TGTGCCAGCGGAGGGCTAGCGGGATACAATGAGCAGTTCTTC. This chain joins TRBV11-1 and TRBJ2-1; 9 bases fit TRBD2. CDR3 length: 14 amino acids. V lost 8 bases and J lost 4; bases outside the gene matches: 6. In germline, CDR1 is SGHAT, CDR2 FQDESV (reference sequence).

This clone was detected a few times. The rearrangement joins TRBV6-6 to TRBJ1-1; weak D call: TRBD1 (6 bases). Deletions cut 6 bases from V and 0 bases from J, with 11 bases between. From germline, CDR1 is MNHNY and CDR2 SVGAGI (reference sequence). This CDR3 is 14 amino acids long. CDR3 sequence reads: CASSYREVNTEAFF. The CDR3 DNA follows: TGTGCCAGCAGCTACAGGGAGGTGAACACTGAAGCTTTCTTT.

The rearrangement joins TRBV12-5 to TRBJ2-5; 7 positions agree with TRBD2. The germline CDR1 and CDR2 sequences are LGHNT and FRNRAP. The CDR3 is 14 residues long. Unmatched junction bases numbered 3, after V lost 0 bases and J lost 5 bases. This CDR3 is CASGLVWDYETQYF. The DNA for the CDR3 is TGTGCTAGTGGTTTGGTGTGGGACTACGAGACCCAGTACTTC.

Comment on this clone: Relative to the germline gene, one junction end is altered; a read error may explain this. The chain recombines TRBV7-9 with TRBJ2-7; the D gene is possibly TRBD2 (5 bases). This CDR3 region has 14 residues. CDR1 and CDR2 from the germline V gene are SEHNR and FQNEAQ (reference sequence). The CDR3 region has the DNA TGTGCCAGCAGCTTAGTGGCTAGCTCCTACGGGCAGTACTTC. This encodes CASSLVASSYGQYF.

The gene calls are TRBV6-4 and TRBJ2-6, with D hard to call. The CDR3 has 16 residues. Germline values: CDR1 MRHNA, CDR2 SNTAGT. The V end lost 3 bases, the J end lost 4 bases, and 13 bases lay between the germline ends. The CDR3 DNA follows: TGTGCCAGCAGTGATTCCGGCGAGGCCGGGGCCAACGTCCTGACTTTC. Translating it yields CASSDSGEAGANVLTF.

The sample holds a few counts of this clone. V gene TRBV5-4 combines with J gene TRBJ2-1, with D unresolved. This CDR3 is 13 amino acids long. V dropped 0 bases and J dropped 4 bases, with 5 bases sitting between them. The germline V gene has CDR1 SGHNT and CDR2 YYREEE (reference sequence). For the CDR3, the DNA is TGTGCCAGCAGCTTGGACAGTTACAATGAGCAGTTCTTC. It specifies CASSLDSYNEQFF.

This clone was found a few times. Its ends do not fully match the called genes, so a read error is possible. V usage is TRBV4-1 and J usage is TRBJ2-7; D might be TRBD2 (6 bases). The CDR3 covers 15 residues. Germline CDR1 and CDR2: MGHRA and YSYEKL. The CDR3 DNA reads as TGTGCCAGCAGCCCTTGGGACTCGAGCTCCTACGAGCAGTACTTC. Translating gives CASSPWDSSSYEQYF.